The clone carrying this TCR beta chain was counted between two and nine times. Antigen unknown. This entry is derived from a study of shared clonotypes between healthy human individuals. In the sorted-subset replicate PCRs, about 190 ng DNA, 25,000 to 30,000 T cell genomes, was used. Generated by immunoSEQ multiplex PCR, the TCRdb table keeps only in-frame clones and is missing some. The repertoire holds about 1 million clones, with approximately 68% as singletons. Study-wide results and caveats: Among donors, the sharing of clonotypes was expected to be influenced by sequencing depth.

V dropped 5 bases and J dropped 7; count of bases not matched to a gene: 12. Per germline, CDR1 SGHTA and CDR2 FQGNSA. This CDR3 is built from 16 residues. The chain joins TRBV7-2 to TRBJ1-5, with 9 nucleotides matching TRBD1. Sequenced material: memory CD4+ T cells sorted from blood. Subset reported: CD45RA-negative fraction. This TCR was sampled from a man younger than 30 in good health. The CDR3 DNA sequence: TGTGCCAGCAGCCCGCAACAGGGGGCGGGCCGCCAGCCCCAGCATTTT. Translating gives CASSPQQGAGRQPQHF. The full variable domain, with the rest looked up from reference TRBV7-2 and TRBJ1-5, is GAGVSQSPSNKVTEKGKDVELRCDPISGHTALYWYRQSLGQGLEFLIYFQGNSAPDKSGLPSDRFSAERTGGSVSTLTIQRTQQEDSAVYLCASSPQQGAGRQPQHFGDGTRLSIL.